These 15 T cell receptor beta chains were sequenced from one sample in a study of control samples from healthy donors and cancer patients. This table comes from immunoSEQ multiplex PCR, and its TCRdb copy is limited to in-frame clones, with some not included. In the table there are about 50,000 clones, 85% to 90% of which are singletons. Sequences were obtained from PBMCs. These receptors all stem from a man aged 50-59 years with head and neck cancer.

The chain employs TRBV30 and TRBJ1-6, with 7 bases aligning to TRBD1. Germline lookup yields CDR1 GTSNPN and CDR2 SVGIG (reference sequence). The J segment lost 3 bases and the V segment lost 6 bases, leaving 5 bases of the junction unmatched. The CDR3 runs to 14 residues. CDR3: CACAGGNYNSPLHF. In DNA, the CDR3 is TGTGCCTGCGCAGGGGGTAACTATAATTCACCCCTCCACTTT. Looking up the rest from reference TRBV30 and TRBJ1-6 gives the full variable domain: SQTIHQWPATLVQPVGSPLSLECTVEGTSNPNLYWYRQAAGRGLQLLFYSVGIGQISSEVPQNLSASRPQDRQFILSSKKLLLSDSGFYLCACAGGNYNSPLHFGNGTRLTVT.

This clone was seen a single time. The V and J genes are TRBV14 and TRBJ1-6; 8 positions match TRBD1. Trimming cost V 6 bases and J 6 bases; bases outside gene matches: 4. This CDR3 contains 14 residues. Germline assignment: CDR1 SGHDN and CDR2 FVKESK. The CDR3 reads CASRRTGTNSPLHF. Here the CDR3 DNA reads TGTGCCAGCAGGCGGACAGGGACTAATTCACCCCTCCACTTT. Full variable domain (outside the CDR3, taken from reference TRBV14 and TRBJ1-6): EAGVTQFPSHSVIEKGQTVTLRCDPISGHDNLYWYRRVMGKEIKFLLHFVKESKQDESGMPNNRFLAERTGGTYSTLKVQPAELEDSGVYFCASRRTGTNSPLHFGNGTRLTVT.

V gene TRBV5-1 combines with J gene TRBJ1-1; weak D call: TRBD1 (5 bases). V gave up 4 bases and J gave up 1 base, with 11 bases separating them. The germline V gene has CDR1 SGHRS and CDR2 YFSETQ. The CDR3 is 14 residues long. The CDR3 DNA is TGCGCCAGCAGCGGGGACGGAGAGAACACTGAAGCTTTCTTT. Translating gives CASSGDGENTEAFF.

This clone was detected a few times. The rearrangement uses TRBV19 and TRBJ2-1; D is uncertain. CDR3 length: 14 amino acids. Looked up from germline, CDR1 is LNHDA and CDR2 is SQIVND (reference sequence). Trimming took 0 bases from V and 8 from J, leaving 11 bases between them. CDR3 nucleotide sequence: TGTGCCAGTAGTATAGATGGATGGGGTTATGAGCAGTTCTTC. It is translated as CASSIDGWGYEQFF.

The rearrangement uses TRBV9 and TRBJ2-1; 7 positions match TRBD1. CDR3 length: 15 amino acids. Germline CDR1 is SGDLS and CDR2 is YYNGEE. J gave up 4 bases and V 4 bases, and 8 bases lay outside the gene matches. Here the CDR3 reads CASSKAGTVYNEQFF. The CDR3 coding sequence is TGTGCCAGCAGCAAAGCTGGGACAGTATACAATGAGCAGTTCTTC.

This chain uses TRBV28 with TRBJ1-2, with D hard to call. Trimming stripped 5 bases from V and 3 bases from J, with 7 bases between. The CDR3 spans 12 residues. Germline CDR1 reads MDHEN; CDR2 reads SYDVKM. CDR3 DNA: TGTGCCAGCAGTCCCCTGGACTATGGCTACACCTTC. Its protein is CASSPLDYGYTF.

This clone came up once. This chain joins TRBV9 and TRBJ2-1; possible D gene TRBD2, 5 bases. V dropped 3 bases and J dropped 7 bases, with 14 bases sitting between them. Germline-derived CDR1 and CDR2 are SGDLS and YYNGEE. The length of the CDR3 is 14 residues. The CDR3 DNA is TGTGCCAGCAGCGCATTCACGGGAAAGAATGAGCAGTTCTTC. Its translation is CASSAFTGKNEQFF.

DNA of the CDR3: TGCGCCAGCAGCTTGGAGGGAGGGGAAACTGGCTATGGCTACACCTTC. Its protein product is CASSLEGGETGYGYTF. The chain is built from TRBV5-1 and TRBJ1-2; the D gene is possibly TRBD1 (5 bases). Between the trimmed V and J ends, which lost 0 bases and 4 bases, there was a span of 16 bases. Germline CDR1 SGHRS, CDR2 YFSETQ. The CDR3 length is 16 residues.

This chain joins TRBV15 and TRBJ2-3; 9 bases agree with TRBD2. CDR3 length: 16 residues. With 1 base clipped from V and 1 base from J, the junction kept 3 bases outside the gene matches. Germline V gives CDR1 LNHNV, CDR2 YYDKDF (reference sequence). CDR3 residues: CATSRAPSGGTDTQYF. The CDR3 DNA follows: TGTGCCACCAGCAGAGCCCCTAGCGGGGGCACAGATACGCAGTATTTT.

The chain has TRBV2 and TRBJ2-5; weak D call: TRBD2 (5 bases). Between the trimmed V and J ends, which lost 7 bases and 2 bases, there was a span of 14 bases. The CDR3 consists of 14 residues. Germline V CDR1 and CDR2: SNHLY, FYNNEI. The CDR3 protein is CASTTPRGQETQYF. The CDR3 DNA sequence: TGTGCCAGCACCACCCCGAGAGGGCAAGAGACCCAGTACTTC.

This clone appeared a single time. The chain recombines TRBV5-6 with TRBJ2-3, with 8 bases matching TRBD2. The germline CDR1 and CDR2 sequences are SGHDT and YYEEEE. J lost 1 base, V lost 2 bases, and 3 bases had no gene match. This CDR3 has 15 residues. The CDR3 bases are TGTGCCAGCAGCTTTGGCGGGGGGCGCACAGATACGCAGTATTTT. Translated, it gives CASSFGGGRTDTQYF.

This chain uses TRBV30 with TRBJ2-2; 8 nucleotides match TRBD1. Germline-derived CDR1 and CDR2 are GTSNPN and SVGIG (reference sequence). After removal of 3 bases from V and 1 base from J, the junction contained 4 bases not matched to a gene. The CDR3 is 15 amino acids. In DNA, the CDR3 is TGTGCCTGGAGAGGGGACAGGAAGAACACCGGGGAGCTGTTTTTT. It translates to CAWRGDRKNTGELFF.

The V gene is TRBV19, the J gene TRBJ2-2, with D tentatively TRBD2 (7 bases). V was pared by 4 bases and J by 4 bases, with 16 bases between. CDR3 length equals 16 residues. Germline lookup yields CDR1 LNHDA and CDR2 SQIVND (reference sequence). The CDR3 sequence: CASSTGGGRGTGELFF. The CDR3 DNA reads as TGTGCCAGTAGTACGGGCGGGGGCCGTGGCACCGGGGAGCTGTTTTTT. The full variable domain, with the rest looked up from reference TRBV19 and TRBJ2-2, is DGGITQSPKYLFRKEGQNVTLSCEQNLNHDAMYWYRQDPGQGLRLIYYSQIVNDFQKGDIAEGYSVSREKKESFPLTVTSAQKNPTAFYLCASSTGGGRGTGELFFGEGSRLTVL.

This rearrangement joins TRBV6-1 to TRBJ2-3, with a tentative D call TRBD2 (6 bases). The CDR3 length is 15 residues. V was clipped by 3 bases and J by 5 bases, with 15 bases between them. Germline V gene sequence: CDR1 MNHNS, CDR2 SASEGT. The CDR3 sequence: CASSDLAARLDTQYF. The CDR3 region has the DNA TGTGCCAGCAGTGATTTAGCGGCTCGTCTAGATACGCAGTATTTT.

The chain joins TRBV10-1 to TRBJ2-7; weak D call: TRBD1 (5 bases). Between the trimmed V and J ends, which lost 6 bases and 2 bases, there was a span of 14 bases. CDR1 is WNHNN, CDR2 SYGVQD, per germline (reference sequence). The CDR3 covers 14 residues. The CDR3 DNA reads as TGCGCCAGCAGCCCCCAGGGTATCACCTACGAGCAGTACTTC. Its protein product is CASSPQGITYEQYF.